The 21 T cell receptor beta chains given below trace back to one sample, sequenced in a study of monozygotic twins with inflammatory bowel disease. From the 5' RACE reads, TCRdb lists one entry per CDR3 protein and no DNA. Its listing shows approximately 400,000 distinct CDR3 sequences. The sequencing sample was made of blood. The source is a human donor with ulcerative colitis or Crohn's disease, or a healthy co-twin of an affected twin (not recorded which).

The rearrangement joins TRBV5-1 to TRBJ2-3; with no DNA, the TCRdb D assignment of TRBD2 cannot be verified. From germline, CDR1 is SGHRS and CDR2 YFSETQ. The CDR3 contains 17 residues. CDR3: CASSSPGTSDRTDTQYF.

The V gene is TRBV7-7, the J gene TRBJ2-4; the D call from TCRdb, TRBD1, cannot be confirmed without DNA. Germline V lookup: CDR1 SSHAT, CDR2 FNYEAQ (reference sequence). The CDR3 sequence is 14 residues long. Here the CDR3 reads CASSADRLKNIQYF. The full variable domain, its missing parts supplied by reference TRBV7-7 and TRBJ2-4, is GAGVSQSPRYKVTKRGQDVTLRCDPISSHATLYWYQQALGQGPEFLTYFNYEAQPDKSGLPSDRFSAERPEGSISTLTIQRTEQRDSAMYRCASSADRLKNIQYFGAGTRLSVL.

The rearrangement uses TRBV5-1 and TRBJ1-5. Germline V CDR1 and CDR2: SGHRS, YFSETQ. The CDR3 consists of 16 residues. The chain's CDR3 is CASSKDGDYSNQPQHF.

This sequence joins TRBV11-1 and TRBJ2-7; TCRdb returns TRBD2, unconfirmable since there is no DNA. The CDR3 consists of 20 residues. Germline V lookup: CDR1 SGHAT, CDR2 FQDESV (reference sequence). The CDR3 here is CASSLGGLAGGVVESYEQYF. The full variable domain, completed using reference TRBV11-1 and TRBJ2-7, is EAEVAQSPRYKITEKSQAVAFWCDPISGHATLYWYRQILGQGPELLVQFQDESVVDDSQLPKDRFSAERLKGVDSTLKIQPAELGDSAMYLCASSLGGLAGGVVESYEQYFGPGTRLTVT.

The rearrangement joins TRBV2 to TRBJ2-7; the TCRdb D gene call, TRBD1, has no DNA to confirm it. The CDR3 spans 14 residues. Germline CDR1 and CDR2: SNHLY and FYNNEI. The CDR3 reads CARSLTLPGQVEYF.

V is TRBV20-1 and J is TRBJ2-1; TCRdb's assignment of TRBD2 cannot be checked, as there is no DNA. Germline V gene sequence: CDR1 DFQATT, CDR2 SNEGSKA (reference sequence). CDR3 size: 16 residues. This CDR3 is CSAFSSGGSSYNEQFF.

The chain combines TRBV6-6 with TRBJ2-7. Per the germline V gene, CDR1 is MNHNY and CDR2 is SVGAGI (reference sequence). This CDR3 has 13 residues. CDR3 in amino acids: CASSYELFYEQYF.

J is TRBJ2-1 and V is TRBV3-1; TCRdb names TRBD2, which stays unverified in the absence of DNA. This CDR3 contains 14 residues. Per the germline V gene, CDR1 is LGHDT and CDR2 is YNNKEL (reference sequence). CDR3 region: CASSQGLAGGEQFF.

The V and J genes are TRBV9 and TRBJ1-2; the D call of TRBD1 rests on TCRdb alone, since no DNA is present to check it. The CDR3 loop spans 15 amino acids. CDR1 and CDR2 from the germline V gene are SGDLS and YYNGEE. This CDR3 reads CASSVDLTENYGYTF.

The chain joins TRBV9 to TRBJ1-2. The CDR3 extends over 14 amino acids. Germline values: CDR1 SGDLS, CDR2 YYNGEE. This CDR3 reads CASSVEDPNYGYTF.

V usage is TRBV7-2 and J usage is TRBJ1-1; TCRdb reports TRBD1, a call that lacks DNA to check it against. The germline V gene encodes CDR1 SGHTA and CDR2 FQGNSA. CDR3 length: 19 residues. The CDR3 region is CASSLAIGGRLKMNTEAFF.

The rearrangement uses TRBV2 and TRBJ2-7; lacking DNA, the TRBD2 call made by TCRdb goes unchecked. This CDR3 has 13 amino acids. Germline V gene sequence: CDR1 SNHLY, CDR2 FYNNEI. The CDR3 reads CASSELAGTEQYF.

The chain carries TRBV5-1 and TRBJ1-2; TCRdb selects TRBD1, and the lack of DNA leaves this call unchecked. Germline CDR1 SGHRS, CDR2 YFSETQ. The CDR3 runs to 17 residues. Here the CDR3 reads CASSLAGTGGAPWGYTF.

V gene TRBV6-2 or TRBV6-3 combines with J gene TRBJ2-1; the TRBD2 assignment by TCRdb is unverifiable without DNA. CDR3 length: 15 amino acids. Per the germline V gene, CDR1 is MNHEY and CDR2 is SVGEGT. This CDR3 is CASSLKAGMANEQFF.

The CDR3 is CSVTILPGQGENYGYTF. The rearrangement uses TRBV29-1 and TRBJ1-2; without DNA, the TCRdb call of TRBD1 cannot be checked. The length of the CDR3 is 17 residues. Germline assignment: CDR1 SQVTM and CDR2 ANQGSEA.

The rearrangement joins TRBV6-1 to TRBJ1-6; TCRdb reports TRBD1, a call that lacks DNA to check it against. Per germline, CDR1 MNHNS and CDR2 SASEGT. The CDR3 length is 15 residues. The CDR3 is CASSPDISYNSPLHF.

This chain connects TRBV5-1 to TRBJ1-1. The CDR3 is 13 residues long. Germline lookup yields CDR1 SGHRS and CDR2 YFSETQ. The CDR3 region is CASSLNTNTEAFF.

The V and J genes are TRBV5-1 and TRBJ2-7; TCRdb indicates TRBD2, and absent DNA this call remains unverified. The CDR3 consists of 15 residues. Germline V CDR1 and CDR2: SGHRS, YFSETQ. CDR3 sequence reads: CASSNEGLAGSEQYF.

This rearrangement joins TRBV23-1 to TRBJ2-1; TCRdb picks TRBD1, but there is no DNA to check that call. TRBV23-1 is identified as an open reading frame with a role that is uncertain. The CDR3 totals 14 residues. CDR3 protein: CASSLRGRYNEQFF.

The chain has TRBV12-3 or TRBV12-4 and TRBJ2-1; TCRdb picks TRBD1, but there is no DNA to check that call. The CDR3 is 17 amino acids. The CDR3: CASSYLTGPQSYNEQFF.

CDR3 residues: CASSAGAAYYEQYF. This sequence joins TRBV2 and TRBJ2-7; TCRdb gives TRBD2 as the D gene, but with no DNA this cannot be confirmed. The length of the CDR3 is 14 residues. The V gene's germline CDR1 is SNHLY and CDR2 FYNNEI.